This T cell receptor beta chain came from a study of blood T cell repertoires in COVID-19. Turning to the study itself: Spain, Italy and the United States supplied samples that represented acute and convalescent COVID-19. PBMCs, B-cell-depleted T cells, or T cells provided the cDNA or gDNA that made up the material.

Authors' analysis steps: Scientists estimated how many nucleated cells there were by amplifying reference gene primers. Libraries were prepared by immunoSEQ multiplex PCR; TCRdb keeps only in-frame clonotypes and omits some of them. From that table come the V and J calls and clone size; the DNA was used to work out D and trimming. This sample has roughly 33,000 clones, with over 70% found just once. Sequences were obtained from peripheral blood. The sequence came from a man older than 75 with active COVID-19.

CDR3 sequence: CSVDRTGDTEAFF. The CDR3 DNA is TGCAGCGTAGACCGGACAGGGGACACTGAAGCTTTCTTT. The gene calls are TRBV29-1 and TRBJ1-1; TRBD1 matches at 9 bases. The J segment lost 3 bases and the V segment lost 6 bases, leaving 5 bases of the junction unmatched. This CDR3 is 13 amino acids long. Looked up from germline, CDR1 is SQVTM and CDR2 is ANQGSEA.